This T cell receptor (beta chain) was sequenced in a study of blood T cell repertoires in COVID-19. Study-level background: The cDNA or gDNA used as material had been derived from T cells, B-cell-depleted T cells, or PBMCs.

Participant age was roughly 18 to 89 years, and participants resided in 20 to 30 US areas. Profiling relied on immunoSEQ multiplex PCR, and the TCRdb table lists in-frame clones only, not all of them. The repertoire includes under 300,000 clones, just over 90% of them detected once, and around 1.8% sits in the top ten. The CDR3 loop spans 11 amino acids. Per the germline V gene, CDR1 is LNHNV and CDR2 is YYDKDF (reference sequence). V was pared by 9 bases and J by 2 bases, with 8 bases between. The specimen was PBMCs or T cells enriched from blood (not recorded which). The chain joins TRBV15 to TRBJ2-7; D might be TRBD1 (5 bases). The receptor comes from a woman under 30 who had recovered from COVID-19. The CDR3 protein is CATGATYEQYF. DNA for the CDR3: TGTGCCACTGGGGCAACCTACGAGCAGTACTTC.